This TCR beta chain was recovered during a study of T cells after yellow fever vaccination. In the study overall: Fractions of low cell number were prepared using SMART-Seq v4 Ultra Low Input. Study-wide points: Repertoires sorted by FACS could include abundant clonotypes that are contaminants from the bulk population. At 95% to 98% for CD4 and almost 90% for CD8, most primary-vaccination clones showed up again after the booster.

This clonotype was counted a few times. The antigen is undetermined. The TCR cDNA carried a universal primer site and UMIs from 5'RACE template switching. TCRdb reprocessed the 5' RACE reads via MiXCR and lists one record per CDR3 protein. Of 250,000 to 400,000 distinct CDR3 sequences detected, approximately 4% appear once; the ten largest clones hold 15% to 20%. Germline V gives CDR1 SGHRS, CDR2 YFSETQ. This CDR3 is built from 16 residues. Germline trimming cut 5 bases from V and 0 bases from J; bases unmatched to any gene: 10. The input for sequencing was PBMCs, taken 15 days after the yellow fever booster vaccination. V is TRBV5-1 and J is TRBJ2-5; 7 nucleotides line up with TRBD2. This TCR was recovered from a man in his late teens or twenties who received the YFV17D yellow fever vaccine. Written as DNA, the CDR3 is TGCGCCAGCAGATACCCTAGCGGATTGTACCAAGAGACCCAGTACTTC. This sequence encodes CASRYPSGLYQETQYF.